This T cell receptor beta chain was obtained from a study of blood T cell repertoires in COVID-19. Generated by immunoSEQ multiplex PCR, the TCRdb table keeps only in-frame clones and is missing some. The sample includes around 130,000 clones, 65% to 90% of them seen just once. The CDR3 has 14 residues. Trimming removed 0 bases from V and 2 bases from J, with 8 bases in between. The V gene's germline CDR1 is MNHEY and CDR2 SVGAGI. The chain links TRBV6-5 to TRBJ2-7; D remains unclear. The specimen was peripheral blood. This TCR derives from a human donor in a cohort sampled during active COVID-19. For the CDR3, the DNA is TGTGCCAGCAGTTACTCGAAACAGACCTACGAGCAGTACTTC. Its protein is CASSYSKQTYEQYF.